Below, 21 T cell receptor beta chains from the same sample are listed, as sequenced in a study of CD8+CD57+ T cells in acquired aplastic anemia. TCR beta VDJ and CDR3 profiling used genomic DNA as template. TCRdb redid the calling of the reads with MiXCR, one entry per CDR3 protein. The table lists more than 95,000 distinct CDR3 sequences, over 30% of them singletons. Before being chosen for sequencing, patients had shown CD8+CD57+ cell expansion by flow cytometry. The sequenced sample was sorted CD4+, CD8+, or CD8+CD57+ T cells (not recorded which) from PBMCs. These receptors were obtained from a human donor with aplastic anemia.

Of note for this clonotype: A read error may account for a junction end that differs from germline. The genes are TRBV10-1 and TRBJ2-7; D remains unclear. The CDR3 extends over 14 amino acids. CDR1 WNHNN and CDR2 SYGVQD come from the germline V gene (reference sequence). CDR3 coding DNA: TGCGCCAGCAGTAAGTCGGGCCGCTCCTACGAGCAGTACTTC. Translated: CASSKSGRSYEQYF.

V usage is TRBV19 and J usage is TRBJ2-1, with D unresolved. V was shortened by 5 bases and J by 8 bases, with 13 bases between the two germline ends. The germline V gene has CDR1 LNHDA and CDR2 SQIVND (reference sequence). The CDR3 spans 13 residues. The CDR3 sequence: CASSEDVAHEQFF. CDR3 sequence (DNA): TGTGCCAGTAGTGAGGACGTCGCCCATGAGCAGTTCTTC.

The chain combines TRBV28 with TRBJ2-7, with 8 bases identical to TRBD1. Germline-derived CDR1 and CDR2 are MDHEN and SYDVKM. The junction had 25 bases not matched to a gene; V was cut back by 6 bases and J by 9 bases. CDR3 length: 18 residues. CDR3 sequence: CASSLPGQVHTYPQGQYF. DNA for the CDR3: TGTGCCAGCAGCCTCCCGGGACAGGTCCATACCTACCCACAGGGGCAGTACTTC.

Many counts were recorded for this clonotype. The rearrangement joins TRBV18 to TRBJ1-3; D remains ambiguous. V lost 2 bases, J lost 8 bases, and 10 bases lay in between. The CDR3 length is 13 residues. Germline values: CDR1 KGHSH, CDR2 LQKENI. CDR3 nucleotides: TGTGCCAGCTCACCAAGGCCCGGGGACACCATATATTTT. Its protein product is CASSPRPGDTIYF.

This sequence joins TRBV9 and TRBJ2-1, with D maybe TRBD2 (6 bases). Per germline, CDR1 SGDLS and CDR2 YYNGEE. V shed 3 bases and J shed 2 bases, with 12 bases lying between them. CDR3 length: 15 amino acids. The CDR3 loop reads CASSATRSPYNEQFF. The CDR3 DNA follows: TGTGCCAGCAGCGCGACTAGATCCCCCTACAATGAGCAGTTCTTC.

The table lists this clonotype with many counts. The V and J genes are TRBV7-9 and TRBJ1-2; no clear D gene. This CDR3 comprises 13 residues. Germline V CDR1 and CDR2: SEHNR, FQNEAQ (reference sequence). V was trimmed by 6 bases and J by 6 bases, leaving 14 bases between them. The CDR3 DNA sequence: TGTGCCAGCAGGTTCTCTCGGAACGATGGCTACACCTTC. Amino acids: CASRFSRNDGYTF.

This clonotype was observed many times. The J gene is TRBJ1-5, the V gene TRBV12-5; 7 bases are a match to TRBD1. Germline V gives CDR1 LGHNT, CDR2 FRNRAP. Unmatched junction bases numbered 4, after V lost 6 bases and J lost 2 bases. The CDR3 spans 14 residues. The CDR3 loop reads CASGGGMGNQPQHF. The CDR3 nucleotides read TGTGCTAGTGGAGGGGGCATGGGCAATCAGCCCCAGCATTTT.

Many counts were recorded for this clonotype. This chain links TRBV28 with TRBJ1-2, with unresolved D. The CDR3 is 14 residues long. The germline gives CDR1 MDHEN, CDR2 SYDVKM. Trimming shortened V by 2 bases and J by 1 base, and 8 bases separated the two germline ends. CDR3 residues: CASSLITVNYGYTF. CDR3 bases: TGTGCCAGCAGTTTAATCACAGTTAACTATGGCTACACCTTC.

At least ten counts were recorded for this clonotype. The chain combines TRBV24-1 with TRBJ2-1, with a tentative D call TRBD1 (5 bases). Trimming shortened V by 2 bases and J by 4 bases, and 17 bases separated the two germline ends. Germline-derived CDR1 and CDR2 are KGHDR and SFDVKD. The CDR3 runs to 17 residues. Written as DNA, the CDR3 is TGTGCCACCAGTGATTCCCTCCGACAGTCCGCATACAATGAGCAGTTCTTC. Translated, it gives CATSDSLRQSAYNEQFF.

This clonotype is medium-sized within its sample. The CDR3 protein is CASRLTGDTQYF. Here the CDR3 DNA reads TGCGCCAGCCGACTAACGGGAGATACGCAGTATTTT. The chain combines TRBV10-2 with TRBJ2-3; weak D call: TRBD2 (5 bases). The CDR3 is 12 residues long. V gave up 8 bases and J gave up 5 bases, with 11 bases separating them. Germline V CDR1 and CDR2: WSHSY, SAAADI.

The chain couples TRBV20-1 to TRBJ2-5; D not resolved. Trimming cost V 0 bases and J 4 bases, with 12 bases left between them. From germline, CDR1 is DFQATT and CDR2 SNEGSKA (reference sequence). This CDR3 region has 14 residues. The chain's CDR3 is CSARDAGFAETQYF. CDR3 in DNA: TGCAGTGCTAGAGATGCAGGTTTCGCAGAGACCCAGTACTTC.

This clonotype was observed many times. The V gene is TRBV11-3, the J gene TRBJ1-5; D is perhaps TRBD1 (5 bases). The germline gives CDR1 SGHNT, CDR2 YENEEA. Trimming left V 8 bases short and J 8 bases short, with 7 bases between. The CDR3 is 10 residues long. The CDR3 loop reads CASWGKPQHF. In DNA, the CDR3 is TGTGCCAGCTGGGGGAAGCCCCAGCATTTT.

V usage is TRBV10-3 and J usage is TRBJ2-2; 8 bases are shared with TRBD2. The ends lost 10 bases at V and 5 bases at J; junction bases unmatched: 9. CDR1 is ENHRY and CDR2 is SYGVKD in the germline V gene. The CDR3 runs 14 residues. The CDR3 region has the DNA TGTGCCACCGGGGGGGGGACCTTTACCGGGGAGCTGTTTTTT. It is translated as CATGGGTFTGELFF.

The rearrangement links TRBV15 to TRBJ1-5; the D is unclear. The CDR3 is 15 residues long. The germline V gene has CDR1 LNHNV and CDR2 YYDKDF (reference sequence). With 3 bases removed from V and 7 bases from J, the gap between germline ends came to 16 bases. This chain's CDR3 is CATSSPTSSAQPQHF. CDR3 DNA sequence: TGTGCCACCAGCAGTCCCACCTCCTCCGCCCAGCCCCAGCATTTT.

This clonotype was counted between two and nine times. V is TRBV6-1 and J is TRBJ1-5; a weak D match, TRBD1 (6 bases). Germline-derived CDR1 and CDR2 are MNHNS and SASEGT. This CDR3 has 15 amino acids. V gave up 3 bases and J gave up 2 bases, with 11 bases separating them. DNA of the CDR3: TGTGCCAGCAGTGATCTGACAGGCCGCAATCAGCCCCAGCATTTT. Amino acid sequence: CASSDLTGRNQPQHF.

This chain uses TRBV19 with TRBJ1-6; 10 nucleotides match TRBD1. With 5 bases clipped from V and 9 bases from J, the junction kept 7 bases outside the gene matches. Germline lookup yields CDR1 LNHDA and CDR2 SQIVND (reference sequence). The CDR3 contains 15 residues. As DNA, the CDR3 is TGTGCCAGTAGTCCTCGGACAGGGGGATCTTCACCCCTCCACTTT. Translation gives CASSPRTGGSSPLHF.

The genes are TRBV5-1 and TRBJ2-7; 7 bases fit TRBD1. The J segment lost 2 bases and the V segment lost 0 bases, leaving 2 bases of the junction unmatched. The germline V gene encodes CDR1 SGHRS and CDR2 YFSETQ. The CDR3 sequence is 14 residues long. The CDR3 sequence is CASSLGTGPYEQYF. CDR3 coding DNA: TGCGCCAGCAGCTTGGGGACAGGTCCCTACGAGCAGTACTTC.

The chain links TRBV10-3 to TRBJ2-5; 7 positions agree with TRBD1. Germline CDR1 and CDR2: ENHRY and SYGVKD. This CDR3 contains 14 residues. J gave up 2 bases and V 4 bases, and 4 bases lay outside the gene matches. CDR3 coding DNA: TGTGCCATCAGTGGGTTCAGGGGGCAAGAGACCCAGTACTTC. Protein sequence: CAISGFRGQETQYF.

This clonotype was detected many times. The V gene is TRBV6-4, the J gene TRBJ1-2, with D uncertain. CDR3 size: 12 residues. Per germline, CDR1 MRHNA and CDR2 SNTAGT. V gave up 3 bases and J gave up 0 bases, with 2 bases separating them. The CDR3 DNA sequence: TGTGCCAGCAGTGAATCTAACTATGGCTACACCTTC. It yields the protein CASSESNYGYTF.

The J gene is TRBJ2-2, the V gene TRBV6-1; D is unresolved. V was cut by 6 bases and J by 2 bases, with 19 bases left in between. Germline V gene data show CDR1 as MNHNS and CDR2 as SASEGT. The CDR3 covers 17 residues. The CDR3 region has the DNA TGTGCCAGCAGATCCCCCGGGCAGTTAACCAACACCGGGGAGCTGTTTTTT. Its translation is CASRSPGQLTNTGELFF.

Ten or more counts support this clonotype. This chain joins TRBV9 and TRBJ1-1; D might be TRBD1 (5 bases). Germline values: CDR1 SGDLS, CDR2 YYNGEE. Trimming shortened V by 4 bases and J by 1 base, and 17 bases separated the two germline ends. There are 16 residues in the CDR3. Here the CDR3 DNA reads TGTGCCAGCAGCCCTTCGTTCCGGGGGACGAACACTGAAGCTTTCTTT. It yields the protein CASSPSFRGTNTEAFF.